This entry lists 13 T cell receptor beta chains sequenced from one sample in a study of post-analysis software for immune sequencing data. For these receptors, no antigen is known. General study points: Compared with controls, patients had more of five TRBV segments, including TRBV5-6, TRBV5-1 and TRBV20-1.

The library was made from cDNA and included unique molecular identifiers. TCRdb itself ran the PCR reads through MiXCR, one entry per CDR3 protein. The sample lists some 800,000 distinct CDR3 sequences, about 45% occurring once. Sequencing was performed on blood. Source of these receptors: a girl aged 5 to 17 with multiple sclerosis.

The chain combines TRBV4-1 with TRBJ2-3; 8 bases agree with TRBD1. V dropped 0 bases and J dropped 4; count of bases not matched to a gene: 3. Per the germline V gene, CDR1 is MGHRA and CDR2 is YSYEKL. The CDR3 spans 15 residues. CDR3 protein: CASSQDRGQADTQYF. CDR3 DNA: TGCGCCAGCAGCCAAGACAGGGGGCAGGCAGATACGCAGTATTTT.

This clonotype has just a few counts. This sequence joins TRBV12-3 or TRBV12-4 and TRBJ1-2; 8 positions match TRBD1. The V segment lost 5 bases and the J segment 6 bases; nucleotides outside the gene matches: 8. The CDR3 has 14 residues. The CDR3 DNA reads TGTGCCAGCAGTCCTCGACAGGGGAGGGATGGCTACACCTTC. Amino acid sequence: CASSPRQGRDGYTF.

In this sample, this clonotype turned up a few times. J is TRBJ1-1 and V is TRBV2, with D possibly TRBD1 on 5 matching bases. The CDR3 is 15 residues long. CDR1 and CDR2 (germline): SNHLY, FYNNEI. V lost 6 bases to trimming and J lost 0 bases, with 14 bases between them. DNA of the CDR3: TGTGCCAGCAGGGGGGGACTAGGGGTGAACACTGAAGCTTTCTTT. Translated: CASRGGLGVNTEAFF.

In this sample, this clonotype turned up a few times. The CDR3 region is CASSLNTGSGWEQYF. The DNA for the CDR3 is TGTGCCAGCAGTCTTAATACAGGGAGCGGGTGGGAGCAGTACTTC. The V call is TRBV28, the J call TRBJ2-5; D tentatively fits TRBD1 or TRBD2 (6 bases each). Trimming cost V 5 bases and J 11 bases, with 24 bases left between them. CDR1 and CDR2 (germline): MDHEN, SYDVKM. CDR3 length: 15 amino acids. The complete variable domain, with remaining parts taken from reference TRBV28 and TRBJ2-5, reads DVKVTQSSRYLVKRTGEKVFLECVQDMDHENMFWYRQDPGLGLRLIYFSYDVKMKEKGDIPEGYSVSREKKERFSLILESASTNQTSMYLCASSLNTGSGWEQYFGPGTRLLVL.

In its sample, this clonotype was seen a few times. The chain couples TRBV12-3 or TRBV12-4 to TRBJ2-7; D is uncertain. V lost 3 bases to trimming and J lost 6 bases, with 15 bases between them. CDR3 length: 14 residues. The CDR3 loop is CASSFIGDPFEQYF. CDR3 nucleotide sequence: TGTGCCAGCAGTTTTATCGGAGACCCCTTCGAGCAGTACTTC.

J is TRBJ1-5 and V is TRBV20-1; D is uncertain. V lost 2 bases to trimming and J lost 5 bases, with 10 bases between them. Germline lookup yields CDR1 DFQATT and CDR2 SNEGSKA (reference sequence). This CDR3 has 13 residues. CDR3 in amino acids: CSARSSGDQPQHF. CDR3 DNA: TGCAGTGCTAGATCCTCTGGAGATCAGCCCCAGCATTTT.

The CDR3 here is CASSEQGAKNIQYF. In nucleotides, the CDR3 is TGTGCCAGCAGCGAACAGGGAGCCAAAAACATTCAGTACTTC. The chain joins TRBV6-6 to TRBJ2-4, with D possibly matching TRBD1 (6 bases). The CDR3 sequence is 14 residues long. Germline CDR1 MNHNY, CDR2 SVGAGI (reference sequence). Trimming took off 6 bases at V and 0 bases at J, with 9 bases between the two ends.

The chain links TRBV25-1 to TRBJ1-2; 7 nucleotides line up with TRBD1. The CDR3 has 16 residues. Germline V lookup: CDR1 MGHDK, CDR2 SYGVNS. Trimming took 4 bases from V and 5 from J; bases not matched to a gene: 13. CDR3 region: CASSASIGGAGYGYTF. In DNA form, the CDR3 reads TGTGCCAGCAGTGCCTCCATAGGGGGCGCGGGATATGGCTACACCTTC.

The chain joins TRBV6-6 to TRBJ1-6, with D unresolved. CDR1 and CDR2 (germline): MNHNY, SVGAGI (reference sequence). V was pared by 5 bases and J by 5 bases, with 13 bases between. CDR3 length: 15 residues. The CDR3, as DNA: TGTGCCAGCAGTCCTCCTAAATCAGATAATTCACCCCTCCACTTT. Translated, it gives CASSPPKSDNSPLHF.

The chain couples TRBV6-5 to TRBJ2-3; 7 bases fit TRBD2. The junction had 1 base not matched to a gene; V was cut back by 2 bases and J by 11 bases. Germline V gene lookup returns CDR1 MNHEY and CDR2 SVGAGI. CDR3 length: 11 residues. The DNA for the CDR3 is TGTGCCAGCAGTTACAGGGAGGGGCAGTATTTT. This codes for CASSYREGQYF.

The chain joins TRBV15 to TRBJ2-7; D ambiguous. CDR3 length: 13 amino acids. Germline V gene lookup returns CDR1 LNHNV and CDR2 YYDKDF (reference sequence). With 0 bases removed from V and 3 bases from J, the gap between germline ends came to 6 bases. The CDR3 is CATSRDTYYEQYF. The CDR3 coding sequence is TGTGCCACCAGCAGAGACACCTACTACGAGCAGTACTTC.

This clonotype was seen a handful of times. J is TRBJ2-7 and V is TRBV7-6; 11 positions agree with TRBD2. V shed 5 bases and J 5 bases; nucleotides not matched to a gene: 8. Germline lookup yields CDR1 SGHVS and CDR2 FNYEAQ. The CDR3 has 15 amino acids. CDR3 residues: CASSRIAGGRNEQYF. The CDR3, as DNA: TGTGCCAGCAGCCGAATAGCGGGAGGGCGTAACGAGCAGTACTTC.

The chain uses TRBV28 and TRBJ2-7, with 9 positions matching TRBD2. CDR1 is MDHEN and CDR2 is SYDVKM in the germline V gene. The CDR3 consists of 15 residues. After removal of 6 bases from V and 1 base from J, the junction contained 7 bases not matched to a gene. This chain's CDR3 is CASRLGTSFSYEQYF. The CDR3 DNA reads TGTGCCAGCAGGCTAGGGACTAGCTTTTCCTACGAGCAGTACTTC.